These 20 T cell receptor beta chains share one sample of origin, sequenced in a study of identical twins. MiXCR, applied by TCRdb to the 5' RACE reads, yields one record per CDR3 protein. The repertoire includes 200,000 to 250,000 distinct CDR3 sequences, 7.5% of them detected once, and 1.9% sits in the top ten. A further study also used this sample, focusing on yellow fever vaccine responses in identical twins.

What was sequenced was memory (CD45RO+) T cells sorted from blood. The receptors derive from a young woman in good health.

The V gene is TRBV18, the J gene TRBJ2-7; no firm D call. CDR3 length: 12 residues. From germline, CDR1 is KGHSH and CDR2 LQKENI. V lost 5 bases, J lost 2 bases, and 7 bases lay in between. The CDR3 protein is CASSGTPYEQYF. The CDR3 coding sequence is TGTGCCAGCTCAGGTACGCCCTACGAGCAGTACTTC.

This clonotype was detected a few times. The genes are TRBV20-1 and TRBJ2-2; D is possibly TRBD2 (7 bases). From germline, CDR1 is DFQATT and CDR2 SNEGSKA (reference sequence). Deletions cut 6 bases from V and 6 bases from J, with 17 bases between. This CDR3 is 14 amino acids long. CDR3 coding DNA: TGCAGTGCCCCCGGGGGGCGGACGTCCGGGGAGCTGTTTTTT. This codes for CSAPGGRTSGELFF.

This clonotype has more than one count but fewer than ten. The chain links TRBV12-3 or TRBV12-4 to TRBJ2-5; D is undetermined. This CDR3 spans 13 amino acids. Trimming pared 4 bases from V and 1 base from J, leaving 7 bases between. CDR3 amino acids: CASSSWPQETQYF. The DNA of the CDR3 is TGTGCCAGCAGTTCCTGGCCCCAAGAGACCCAGTACTTC.

This clonotype was picked up a small number of times. V and J are TRBV5-5 and TRBJ2-1, with 11 bases lining up with TRBD2. CDR3 length: 12 amino acids. V dropped 0 bases and J dropped 16; count of bases not matched to a gene: 3. The V gene's germline CDR1 is SGHKS and CDR2 YYEKEE (reference sequence). The CDR3, as DNA: TGTGCCAGCAGCTTGGTACTAGCGGGAGAATTCTTC. It yields the protein CASSLVLAGEFF. The full variable domain, its missing parts supplied by reference TRBV5-5 and TRBJ2-1, is DAGVTQSPTHLIKTRGQQVTLRCSPISGHKSVSWYQQVLGQGPQFIFQYYEKEERGRGNFPDRFSARQFPNYSSELNVNALLLGDSALYLCASSLVLAGEFFGPGTRLTVL.

A few counts support this clonotype. The chain is built from TRBV12-3 or TRBV12-4 and TRBJ2-1, with 9 nucleotides matching TRBD2. V shed 5 bases and J 6 bases; nucleotides not matched to a gene: 5. The CDR3 runs 14 residues. The CDR3 DNA reads as TGTGCCAGCAGTACCTCTAGCGGGGTCAATGAGCAGTTCTTC. Amino acids: CASSTSSGVNEQFF.

At least ten counts were recorded for this clonotype. The chain couples TRBV28 to TRBJ2-3; weak D call: TRBD1 (5 bases). Germline CDR1 and CDR2: MDHEN and SYDVKM. The CDR3 extends over 13 amino acids. Trimming pared 1 base from V and 4 bases from J, leaving 6 bases between. CDR3 DNA sequence: TGTGCCAGCAGTTTATACAGGTCAGATACGCAGTATTTT. It specifies CASSLYRSDTQYF. Full variable domain (missing parts from reference TRBV28 and TRBJ2-3): DVKVTQSSRYLVKRTGEKVFLECVQDMDHENMFWYRQDPGLGLRLIYFSYDVKMKEKGDIPEGYSVSREKKERFSLILESASTNQTSMYLCASSLYRSDTQYFGPGTRLTVL.

There are many counts of this clonotype. J is TRBJ2-3 and V is TRBV19; D not resolved. Germline CDR1 LNHDA, CDR2 SQIVND (reference sequence). CDR3 length: 12 residues. V was cut by 3 bases and J by 1 base, with 2 bases left in between. CDR3 sequence reads: CASSMGTDTQYF. DNA for the CDR3: TGTGCCAGTAGTATGGGCACAGATACGCAGTATTTT.

There are a few counts of this clonotype. One end of the junction varies from germline; a read error may be responsible. V usage is TRBV12-3 or TRBV12-4 and J usage is TRBJ2-1; 11 bases are shared with TRBD2. This CDR3 has 14 residues. The CDR3 nucleotides are TGTGCCAGCAGTCTAGCGGGAGGTAACAATGAGCAGTTCTTC. This sequence encodes CASSLAGGNNEQFF.

The chain employs TRBV11-2 and TRBJ2-1; D is undetermined. V lost 4 bases to trimming and J lost 2 bases, with 15 bases between them. CDR3 length: 16 amino acids. CDR1 and CDR2 from the germline V gene are SGHAT and FQNNGV. For the CDR3, the DNA is TGTGCCAGCAGCTCCGGCACCCAGAGAACCTACAATGAGCAGTTCTTC. Translating it yields CASSSGTQRTYNEQFF.

This clonotype was counted ten times or more. V and J are TRBV12-3 or TRBV12-4 and TRBJ2-7; D is unclear. CDR3 length: 13 residues. V dropped 3 bases and J dropped 6 bases, with 12 bases sitting between them. The CDR3 nucleotides are TGTGCCAGCAGTTTTAGTACGGGTTCCGAGCAGTACTTC. Translation: CASSFSTGSEQYF.

This clonotype came up a few times. The V and J genes are TRBV27 and TRBJ2-2, with a tentative D call TRBD2 (7 bases). CDR1 and CDR2 from the germline V gene are MNHEY and SMNVEV (reference sequence). The CDR3 totals 15 residues. V was trimmed by 5 bases and J by 4 bases, leaving 14 bases between them. CDR3 nucleotide sequence: TGTGCCAGCAGTGCGGGGGCCTGGGGCACCGGGGAGCTGTTTTTT. Protein product: CASSAGAWGTGELFF.

This clonotype was seen a single time. V is TRBV20-1 and J is TRBJ2-1; D is possibly TRBD2 (6 bases). V was clipped by 5 bases and J by 4 bases, with 21 bases between them. Germline V gene sequence: CDR1 DFQATT, CDR2 SNEGSKA (reference sequence). The CDR3 covers 16 residues. The CDR3 DNA is TGCAGTGCTCGGACCGGGGCGGGAACGGAATACAATGAGCAGTTCTTC. It codes for CSARTGAGTEYNEQFF.

This clonotype was counted between two and nine times. This chain connects TRBV4-3 to TRBJ2-5; 8 positions agree with TRBD2. With V trimmed by 0 bases and J by 5 bases, 8 bases remained unmatched. The CDR3 is 16 amino acids. The germline gives CDR1 LGHNA, CDR2 YSLEER. The CDR3 sequence: CASSQDLTSGGETQYF. In nucleotides, the CDR3 is TGCGCCAGCAGCCAAGATCTCACTAGCGGTGGGGAGACCCAGTACTTC.

This clonotype was detected many times. The chain links TRBV5-1 to TRBJ2-7, with 8 bases aligning to TRBD1. Unmatched junction bases numbered 13, after V lost 4 bases and J lost 4 bases. This CDR3 region has 16 residues. Germline assignment: CDR1 SGHRS and CDR2 YFSETQ. CDR3 nucleotides: TGCGCCAGCAGCCCGGGATTGTCAGGGGGCTTTTACGAGCAGTACTTC. Amino acids: CASSPGLSGGFYEQYF.

This clonotype was detected once. The junction departs from germline at one end; a sequencing error may be responsible. The chain links TRBV4-2 to TRBJ2-2; TRBD2 agrees at 13 bases. Germline CDR1 is LGHNA and CDR2 is YNFKEQ. The CDR3 sequence is 17 residues long. The CDR3 loop reads CAISPRLAGGVTGELFF. CDR3 in DNA: TGTGCCATCAGCCCTCGACTAGCGGGAGGTGTCACCGGGGAGCTGTTTTTT.

This clonotype was picked up many times. The chain employs TRBV6-1 and TRBJ2-7, with TRBD1 matching 9 bases. The CDR3 runs to 15 residues. Germline-derived CDR1 and CDR2 are MNHNS and SASEGT. J was trimmed by 0 bases and V by 6 bases; bases with no gene match: 6. For the CDR3, the DNA is TGTGCCAGCAGAAAGGGGACAGGGAGCTCCTACGAGCAGTACTTC. This codes for CASRKGTGSSYEQYF.

This clonotype was recorded a few times. The chain has TRBV29-1 and TRBJ2-5, with TRBD2 identical over 12 bases. This CDR3 is 15 amino acids long. Germline V gene sequence: CDR1 SQVTM, CDR2 ANQGSEA. V gave up 7 bases and J gave up 7 bases; unmatched junction bases: 13. The CDR3 bases are TGCAGCGGGGGACGACTAGCGGGGGCCCAATCGACCCAGTACTTC. This gives the protein CSGGRLAGAQSTQYF. The entire variable domain, with the rest obtained from reference TRBV29-1 and TRBJ2-5, is as follows: SAVISQKPSRDICQRGTSLTIQCQVDSQVTMMFWYRQQPGQSLTLIATANQGSEATYESGFVIDKFPISRPNLTFSTLTVSNMSPEDSSIYLCSGGRLAGAQSTQYFGPGTRLLVL.

This clonotype was picked up many times. The V gene is TRBV24-1, the J gene TRBJ1-2; TRBD1 agrees at 8 bases. Germline loops: CDR1 KGHDR, CDR2 SFDVKD. Unmatched junction bases numbered 8, after V lost 7 bases and J lost 8 bases. The CDR3 spans 13 residues. The CDR3 region is CATSDRGIDGYTF. The CDR3 coding sequence is TGTGCCACCAGCGACAGGGGTATAGACGGCTACACCTTC.

This clonotype showed up many times. This chain uses TRBV3-1 with TRBJ2-7; D gene ambiguous. The CDR3 runs 13 residues. Germline V lookup: CDR1 LGHDT, CDR2 YNNKEL (reference sequence). Trimming took off 3 bases at V and 9 bases at J, with 15 bases between the two ends. DNA of the CDR3: TGTGCCAGCAGCCAGAAGACCGAGACGGGGCAGTACTTC. Protein sequence: CASSQKTETGQYF.

This clonotype was found many times. This chain joins TRBV20-1 and TRBJ1-1; no clear D gene. The CDR3 contains 12 residues. Germline lookup yields CDR1 DFQATT and CDR2 SNEGSKA (reference sequence). With 2 bases removed from V and 1 base from J, the gap between germline ends came to 5 bases. The CDR3: CSARHPNTEAFF. CDR3 in DNA: TGCAGTGCTAGACACCCGAACACTGAAGCTTTCTTT.